The present T cell receptor (beta chain) was sequenced within a study of CD8 T cells in Susac syndrome. Germline loops: CDR1 SGHTA, CDR2 FQGNSA. Between the trimmed V and J ends, which lost 5 bases and 7 bases, there was a span of 11 bases. The CDR3 is 12 amino acids. Random-hexamer reverse transcription was applied to about 0.45 to 1 ug RNA. TCRdb re-called the immunoSEQ multiplex PCR reads through MiXCR, storing one row per CDR3 protein. The sample records 120,000 or so distinct CDR3 sequences, about 92% being singletons. CD8+ and CD4+ T cells circulating in blood were sequenced for TCR beta. Sequences were obtained from CD4+ T cells from PBMCs. V and J are TRBV7-2 and TRBJ2-5; D may be TRBD2 (6 bases). The sequence was collected from a human donor with multiple sclerosis. This CDR3 reads CASSRDGGTQYF. In DNA, the CDR3 is TGTGCCAGCAGCCGGGACGGGGGGACCCAGTACTTC.